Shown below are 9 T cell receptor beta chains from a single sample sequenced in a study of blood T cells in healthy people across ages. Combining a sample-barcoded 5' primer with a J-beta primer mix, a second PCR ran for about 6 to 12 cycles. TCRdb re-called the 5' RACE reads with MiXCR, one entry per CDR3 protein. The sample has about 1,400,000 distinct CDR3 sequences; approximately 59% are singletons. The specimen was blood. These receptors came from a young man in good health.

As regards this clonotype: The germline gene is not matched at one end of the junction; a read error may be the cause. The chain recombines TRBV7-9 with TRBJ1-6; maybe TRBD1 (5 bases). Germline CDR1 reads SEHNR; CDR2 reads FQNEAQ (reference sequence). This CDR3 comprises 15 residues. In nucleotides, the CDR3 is TGTGCCAACAGCTTGGAGGGGTCCTCAAATTCACCCCTCCACTTT. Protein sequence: CANSLEGSSNSPLHF.

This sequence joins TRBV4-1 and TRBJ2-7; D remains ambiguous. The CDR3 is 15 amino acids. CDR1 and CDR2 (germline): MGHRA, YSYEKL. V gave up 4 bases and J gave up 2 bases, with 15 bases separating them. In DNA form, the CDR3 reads TGCGCCAGCAGCCTAGGGCAATTTGGGACCTACGAGCAGTACTTC. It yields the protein CASSLGQFGTYEQYF.

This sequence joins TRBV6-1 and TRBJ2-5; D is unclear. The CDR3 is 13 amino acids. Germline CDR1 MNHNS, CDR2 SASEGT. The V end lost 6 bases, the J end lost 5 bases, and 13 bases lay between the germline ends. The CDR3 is CASRGRGFETQYF. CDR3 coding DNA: TGTGCCAGCAGAGGGCGAGGATTTGAGACCCAGTACTTC.

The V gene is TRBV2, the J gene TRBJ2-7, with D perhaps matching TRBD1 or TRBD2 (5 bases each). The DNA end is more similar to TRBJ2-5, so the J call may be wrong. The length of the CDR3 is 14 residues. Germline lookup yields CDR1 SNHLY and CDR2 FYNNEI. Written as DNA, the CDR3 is TGTGCCAGCAGTGAAGGCAGGGCGGGAGAGACCCAGTACTTC. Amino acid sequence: CASSEGRAGETQYF.

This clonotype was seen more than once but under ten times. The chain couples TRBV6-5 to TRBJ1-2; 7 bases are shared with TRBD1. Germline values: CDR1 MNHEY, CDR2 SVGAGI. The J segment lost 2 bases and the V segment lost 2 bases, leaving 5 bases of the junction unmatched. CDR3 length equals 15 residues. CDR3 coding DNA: TGTGCCAGCAGTTACACTTCGGGACAGAACTATGGCTACACCTTC. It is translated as CASSYTSGQNYGYTF.

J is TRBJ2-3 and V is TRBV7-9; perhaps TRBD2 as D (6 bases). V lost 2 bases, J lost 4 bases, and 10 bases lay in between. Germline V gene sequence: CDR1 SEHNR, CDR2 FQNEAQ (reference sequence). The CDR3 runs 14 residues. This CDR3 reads CASSLREVADTQYF. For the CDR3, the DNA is TGTGCCAGCAGCTTAAGGGAGGTCGCAGATACGCAGTATTTT.

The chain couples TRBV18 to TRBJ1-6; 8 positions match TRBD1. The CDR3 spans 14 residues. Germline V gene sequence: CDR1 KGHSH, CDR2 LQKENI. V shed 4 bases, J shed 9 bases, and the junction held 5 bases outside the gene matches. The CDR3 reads CASSLDRVGSPLHF. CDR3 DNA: TGTGCCAGCTCACTGGACAGGGTGGGTTCACCCCTCCACTTT. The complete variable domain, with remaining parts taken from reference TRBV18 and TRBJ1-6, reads NAGVMQNPRHLVRRRGQEARLRCSPMKGHSHVYWYRQLPEEGLKFMVYLQKENIIDESGMPKERFSAEFPKEGPSILRIQQVVRGDSAAYFCASSLDRVGSPLHFGNGTRLTVT.

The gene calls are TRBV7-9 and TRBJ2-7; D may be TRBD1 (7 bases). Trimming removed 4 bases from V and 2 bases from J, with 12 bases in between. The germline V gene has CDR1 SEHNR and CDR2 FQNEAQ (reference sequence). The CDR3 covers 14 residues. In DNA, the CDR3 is TGTGCCAGCAGCTCAGGGGGGACAGCCTACGAGCAGTACTTC. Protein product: CASSSGGTAYEQYF.

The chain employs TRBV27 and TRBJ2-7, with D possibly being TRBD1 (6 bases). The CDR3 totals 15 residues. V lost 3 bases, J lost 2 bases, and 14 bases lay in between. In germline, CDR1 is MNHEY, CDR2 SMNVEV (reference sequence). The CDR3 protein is CASSFRLQGPYEQYF. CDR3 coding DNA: TGTGCCAGCAGTTTTAGGTTACAGGGTCCCTACGAGCAGTACTTC.